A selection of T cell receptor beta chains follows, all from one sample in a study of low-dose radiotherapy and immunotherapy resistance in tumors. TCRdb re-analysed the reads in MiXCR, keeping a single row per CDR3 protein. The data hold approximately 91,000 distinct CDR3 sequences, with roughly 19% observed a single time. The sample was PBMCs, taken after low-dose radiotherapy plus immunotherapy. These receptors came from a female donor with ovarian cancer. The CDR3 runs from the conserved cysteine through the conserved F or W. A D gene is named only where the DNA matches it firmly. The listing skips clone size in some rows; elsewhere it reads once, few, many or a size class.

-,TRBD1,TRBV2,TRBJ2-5,CASRAGTAQFQETQYF,TGTGCCAGCAGAGCCGGGACAGCTCAATTCCAAGAGACCCAGTACTTC
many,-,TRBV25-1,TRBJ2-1,CASSDSGYNEQFF,TGTGCCAGCAGTGACAGTGGATACAATGAGCAGTTCTTC
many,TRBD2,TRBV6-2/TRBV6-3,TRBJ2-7,CASSPNLGLAGVEQYF,TGTGCCAGCAGCCCCAATCTCGGACTAGCGGGAGTCGAGCAGTACTTC
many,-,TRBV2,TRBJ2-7,CASRDLVDSPYEQYF,TGTGCCAGCAGGGACCTAGTAGATTCACCCTACGAGCAGTACTTC
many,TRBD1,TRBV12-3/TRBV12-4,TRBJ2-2,CASSFLQGAGELFF,TGTGCCAGCAGCTTTCTACAGGGGGCCGGGGAGCTGTTTTTT
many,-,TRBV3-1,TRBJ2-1,CASSQGTLNEQFF,TGTGCCAGCAGCCAGGGGACTCTTAATGAGCAGTTCTTC
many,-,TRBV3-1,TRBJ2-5,CASSPRGGAETQYF,TGTGCCAGCAGCCCTCGTGGGGGGGCCGAGACCCAGTACTTC
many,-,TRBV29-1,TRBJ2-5,CSVSLASFGGTQYF,TGCAGCGTATCACTAGCTTCGTTTGGAGGGACCCAGTACTTC
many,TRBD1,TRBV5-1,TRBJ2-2,CASSSNPGQGAGELFF,TGCGCCAGCAGCTCAAACCCGGGACAGGGGGCCGGGGAGCTGTTTTTT
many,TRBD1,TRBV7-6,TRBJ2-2,CASSMTGITGELFF,TGTGCCAGCAGCATGACAGGGATTACCGGGGAGCTGTTTTTT
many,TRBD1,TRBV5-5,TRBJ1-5,CASSKSRDRGNQPQHF,TGTGCCAGCAGCAAGAGCCGGGACAGGGGCAATCAGCCCCAGCATTTT
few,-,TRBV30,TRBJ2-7,CAWSPSIYEQYF,TGTGCCTGGAGTCCTAGTATTTACGAGCAGTACTTC
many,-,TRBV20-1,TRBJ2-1,CSARDRLSGWNEQFF,TGCAGTGCTAGAGATCGACTCTCCGGATGGAATGAGCAGTTCTTC
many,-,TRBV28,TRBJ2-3,CASGISTDTQYF,TGTGCCAGCGGGATTAGCACAGATACGCAGTATTTT
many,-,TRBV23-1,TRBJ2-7,CASSRSPTYEQYF,TGCGCCAGCAGTCGCAGCCCAACCTACGAGCAGTACTTC
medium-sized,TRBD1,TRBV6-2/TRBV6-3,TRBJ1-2,CATKGQGYYGYTF,TGTGCCACCAAGGGACAGGGGTACTATGGCTACACCTTC
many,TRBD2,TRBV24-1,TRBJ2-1,CATSDSKGLANEQFF,TGTGCCACCAGTGATTCCAAAGGACTAGCGAATGAGCAGTTCTTC
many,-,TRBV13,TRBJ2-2,CASSPRMANTGELFF,TGTGCCAGCAGCCCCAGAATGGCTAATACCGGGGAGCTGTTTTTT
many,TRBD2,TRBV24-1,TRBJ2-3,CATSDPRGTSGGPTDTQYF,TGTGCCACCAGTGATCCGCGGGGGACTAGCGGGGGACCCACAGATACGCAGTATTTT
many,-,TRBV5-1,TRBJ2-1,CASSLQDNEQFF,TGCGCCAGCAGCTTACAAGACAATGAGCAGTTCTTC
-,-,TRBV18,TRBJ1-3,CASSPGASGNTIYF,TGTGCCAGCTCACCGGGTGCCTCTGGAAACACCATATATTTT
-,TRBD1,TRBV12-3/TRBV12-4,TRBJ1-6,CASSLAGISPGQGYSPLHF,TGTGCCAGCAGTTTAGCGGGCATCTCACCGGGACAGGGGTATTCACCCCTCCACTTT
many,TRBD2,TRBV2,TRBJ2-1,CASGGLAGQSRSGNEQFF,TGTGCCAGCGGAGGACTAGCGGGCCAGTCTCGTTCGGGCAATGAGCAGTTCTTC
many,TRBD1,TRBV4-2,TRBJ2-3,CASSQPQPTGGPTDTQYF,TGTGCCAGCAGCCAACCCCAACCAACAGGGGGGCCCACAGATACGCAGTATTTT
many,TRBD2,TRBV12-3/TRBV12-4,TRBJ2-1,CASSRTSGTYNEQFF,TGTGCCAGCAGTCGGACTAGCGGTACCTACAATGAGCAGTTCTTC
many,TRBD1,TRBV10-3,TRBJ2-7,CAIRDREPYEQYF,TGTGCCATAAGGGACAGGGAACCCTACGAGCAGTACTTC
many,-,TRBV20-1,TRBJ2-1,CSARWTGYNEQFF,TGCAGTGCCAGATGGACTGGCTACAATGAGCAGTTCTTC
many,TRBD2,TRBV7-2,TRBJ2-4,CASSLVSGGVKNIQYF,TGTGCCAGCAGCTTAGTTAGCGGGGGTGTCAAAAACATTCAGTACTTC
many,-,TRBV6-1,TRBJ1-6,CASSAQNSPLHF,TGTGCCAGCAGTGCCCAGAATTCACCCCTCCACTTT
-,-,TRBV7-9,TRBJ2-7,CASSLDGYEKYF,TGTGCCAGCAGCTTGGACGGGTACGAGAAGTACTTC
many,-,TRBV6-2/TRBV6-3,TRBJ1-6,CASRTLQGENSPLHF,TGTGCCAGCAGAACCCTACAGGGTGAGAATTCACCCCTCCACTTT
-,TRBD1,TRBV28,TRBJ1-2,CASSPSGQDNYGYTF,TGTGCCAGCAGTCCGTCGGGACAGGATAACTATGGCTACACCTTC
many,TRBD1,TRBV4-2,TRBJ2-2,CASSQGQGANTGELFF,TGTGCCAGCAGCCAAGGACAGGGGGCTAACACCGGGGAGCTGTTTTTT
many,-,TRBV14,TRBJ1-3,CASSRRGANSGNTIYF,TGTGCCAGCAGCCGTAGGGGGGCGAACTCTGGAAACACCATATATTTT
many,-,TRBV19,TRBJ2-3,CASRNRDPTDTQYF,TGTGCCAGTAGAAACAGGGATCCCACAGATACGCAGTATTTT
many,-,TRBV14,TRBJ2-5,CASSQVAILRRTQETQYF,TGTGCCAGCAGCCAAGTGGCTATATTGCGAAGGACTCAAGAGACCCAGTACTTC
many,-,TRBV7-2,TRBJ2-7,CASSPSPSYEQYF,TGTGCCAGCAGCCCCAGCCCTAGCTACGAGCAGTACTTC
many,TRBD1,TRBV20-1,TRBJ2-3,CSAAGQGADTQYF,TGCAGTGCTGCGGGACAGGGAGCGGATACGCAGTATTTT
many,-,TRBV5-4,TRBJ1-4,CASSQALNEKLFF,TGTGCCAGCAGCCAGGCCTTGAATGAAAAACTGTTTTTT
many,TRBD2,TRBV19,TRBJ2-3,CASTWTSVPGDTQYF,TGTGCCAGTACTTGGACTAGCGTTCCGGGGGATACGCAGTATTTT
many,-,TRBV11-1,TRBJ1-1,CASSPELGGQTMNTEAFF,TGTGCCAGCAGCCCCGAATTAGGGGGGCAGACCATGAACACTGAAGCTTTCTTT
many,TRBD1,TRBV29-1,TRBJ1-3,CSVSDRVGNTIYF,TGCAGCGTCTCGGACAGGGTTGGAAACACCATATATTTT
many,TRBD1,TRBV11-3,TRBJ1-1,CASSLERGRTEAFF,TGTGCCAGCAGCTTAGAGAGGGGGCGCACTGAAGCTTTCTTT
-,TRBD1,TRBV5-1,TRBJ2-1,CAGSSLRTGNYNEQFF,TGCGCCGGCAGCTCACTAAGGACAGGTAACTACAATGAGCAGTTCTTC
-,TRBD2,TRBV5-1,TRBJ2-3,CASSLATSGGAGADTQYF,TGCGCCAGCAGCTTGGCGACTAGCGGGGGGGCCGGCGCAGATACGCAGTATTTT
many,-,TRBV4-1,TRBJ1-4,CASSQGEEKLFF,TGCGCCAGCAGCCAAGGAGAAGAAAAACTGTTTTTT
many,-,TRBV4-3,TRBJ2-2,CASSQDPEAANTGELFF,TGCGCCAGCAGCCAAGATCCGGAAGCCGCGAACACCGGGGAGCTGTTTTTT
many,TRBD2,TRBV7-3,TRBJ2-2,CASSLIAGVRELFF,TGTGCCAGCAGCTTAATAGCGGGAGTCCGGGAGCTGTTTTTT
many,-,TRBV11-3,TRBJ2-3,CASTKGGEVTDTQYF,TGTGCCAGCACCAAAGGGGGGGAGGTCACAGATACGCAGTATTTT
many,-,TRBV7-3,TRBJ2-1,CASSPIGNEQFF,TGTGCCAGCAGCCCAATAGGGAATGAGCAGTTCTTC
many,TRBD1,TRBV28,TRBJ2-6,CASSLGAGTGDTSGANVLAF,TGTGCCAGCAGTTTAGGGGCGGGGACAGGGGATACCTCTGGGGCCAACGTCCTGGCTTTC
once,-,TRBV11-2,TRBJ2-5,CASSSNRGGVVGETQYF,TGTGCCAGCAGCTCCAATAGGGGGGGTGTGGTTGGAGAGACCCAGTACTTC
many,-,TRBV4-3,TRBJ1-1,CASSQDPQGPSTEAFF,TGCGCCAGCAGCCAAGACCCACAGGGCCCGAGCACTGAAGCTTTCTTT